The clone carrying this TCR beta chain appeared a few times. At one end, the junction sequence differs from germline, possibly due to a read error. These data originate in a study of blood T cell repertoires in COVID-19. In the study's own analysis: Nucleated cell number was recorded as an estimate derived from reference gene primer amplification. The repertoire was sequenced with immunoSEQ multiplex PCR; TCRdb's copy has only in-frame clones and lacks some. V and J calls and clone size are those listed in that table; D and trimming were worked out from the DNA. The table lists hundreds of thousands of clones, about four fifths of them singletons, with about 5% in the top ten. The CDR3 covers 14 residues. Germline CDR1 MNHEY, CDR2 SVGAGI.

The V gene is TRBV6-5, the J gene TRBJ2-1; 14 positions agree with TRBD2. The sequencing input was PBMCs or T cells enriched from blood (not recorded which). The sequence was collected from a man in his forties who had been exposed to COVID-19. CDR3 in DNA: TGTGCCAGCAGTACGACTAGCGGGAGGGGAGTGCGGATCTTC. The encoded protein is CASSTTSGRGVRIF.